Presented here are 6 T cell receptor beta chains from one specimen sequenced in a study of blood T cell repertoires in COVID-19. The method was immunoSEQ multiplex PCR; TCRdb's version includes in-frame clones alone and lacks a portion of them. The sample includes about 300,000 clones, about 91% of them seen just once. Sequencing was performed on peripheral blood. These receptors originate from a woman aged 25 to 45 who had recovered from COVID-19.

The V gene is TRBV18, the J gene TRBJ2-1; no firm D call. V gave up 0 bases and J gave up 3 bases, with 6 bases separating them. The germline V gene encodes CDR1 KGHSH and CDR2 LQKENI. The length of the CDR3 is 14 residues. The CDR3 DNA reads TGTGCCAGCTCACCACCGACGGGCTACAATGAGCAGTTCTTC. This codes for CASSPPTGYNEQFF.

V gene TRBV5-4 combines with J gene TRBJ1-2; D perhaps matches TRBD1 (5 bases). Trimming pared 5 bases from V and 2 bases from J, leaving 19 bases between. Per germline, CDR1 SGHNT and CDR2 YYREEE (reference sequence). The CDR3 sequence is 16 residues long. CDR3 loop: CASSFPGEGHNYGYTF. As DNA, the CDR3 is TGTGCCAGCAGTTTCCCGGGGGAGGGCCACAACTATGGCTACACCTTC.

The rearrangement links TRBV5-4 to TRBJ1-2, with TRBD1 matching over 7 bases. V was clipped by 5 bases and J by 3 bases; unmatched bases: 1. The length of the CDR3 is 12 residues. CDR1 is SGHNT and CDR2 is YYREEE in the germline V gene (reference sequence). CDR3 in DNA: TGTGCCAGCAGTGGGACAGACTATGGCTACACCTTC. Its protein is CASSGTDYGYTF. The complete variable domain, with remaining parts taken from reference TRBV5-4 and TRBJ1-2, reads ETGVTQSPTHLIKTRGQQVTLRCSSQSGHNTVSWYQQALGQGPQFIFQYYREEENGRGNFPPRFSGLQFPNYSSELNVNALELDDSALYLCASSGTDYGYTFGSGTRLTVV.

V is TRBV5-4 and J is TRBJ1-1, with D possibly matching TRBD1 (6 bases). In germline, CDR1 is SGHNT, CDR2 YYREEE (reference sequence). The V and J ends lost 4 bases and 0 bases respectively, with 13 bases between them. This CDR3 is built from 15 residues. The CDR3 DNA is TGTGCCAGCAGCGTCAAAACAGGGATGAACACTGAAGCTTTCTTT. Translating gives CASSVKTGMNTEAFF.

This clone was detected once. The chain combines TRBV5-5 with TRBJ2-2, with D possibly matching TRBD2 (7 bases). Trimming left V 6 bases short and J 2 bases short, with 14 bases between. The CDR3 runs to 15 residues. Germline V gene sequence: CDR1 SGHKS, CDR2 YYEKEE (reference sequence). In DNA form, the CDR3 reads TGTGCCAGCATCCACGGGGGGCGCAACACCGGGGAGCTGTTTTTT. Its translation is CASIHGGRNTGELFF.

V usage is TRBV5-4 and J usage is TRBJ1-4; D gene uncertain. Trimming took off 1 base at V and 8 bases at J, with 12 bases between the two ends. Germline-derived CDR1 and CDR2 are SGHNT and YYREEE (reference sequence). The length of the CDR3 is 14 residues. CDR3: CASSLNVGGEKLFF. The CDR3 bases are TGTGCCAGCAGCTTGAATGTCGGCGGGGAAAAACTGTTTTTT.